Shown below are 24 T cell receptor beta chains from a single sample sequenced in a study of regulatory T cells in long-lasting Graves disease. Regarding time point: persistent/refractory GD, antithyroid drugs over 5 years with positive TRAb. PBMC-extracted RNA yielded the TCR library. CDR3-region Arm-PCR and iRepertoire HTBI primers produced the TCR beta libraries. In TCRdb, the multiplex PCR reads were re-called with MiXCR into one record per CDR3 protein. The table includes about 470,000 distinct CDR3 sequences, about a fifth detected once. Sequencing was performed on peripheral blood mononuclear cells (PBMCs), taken when the disease was refractory, from a patient treated with antithyroid drugs. These TCRs come from a female donor with Graves disease.

This clonotype showed up many times. At one end, the junction sequence differs from germline, possibly due to a read error. The chain links TRBV28 to TRBJ2-7; 7 bases line up with TRBD2. The CDR3 is made up of 14 amino acids. Germline CDR1 is MDHEN and CDR2 is SYDVKM. The CDR3 protein is CAGRSSGTIYEQYF. DNA of the CDR3: TGTGCCGGCAGAAGCAGCGGGACGATTTACGAGCAGTACTTC.

The chain has TRBV6-2 or TRBV6-3 and TRBJ2-7; 9 bases map to TRBD2. The CDR3 consists of 18 residues. The V segment lost 2 bases and the J segment 2 bases; nucleotides outside the gene matches: 13. Germline V gives CDR1 MNHEY, CDR2 SVGEGT. For the CDR3, the DNA is TGTGCCAGCAGTTACCGGCCTAGCGGGGTACCTTTCACCTACGAGCAGTACTTC. It codes for CASSYRPSGVPFTYEQYF.

The chain is built from TRBV2 and TRBJ2-5; 7 nucleotides match TRBD1. This CDR3 has 14 amino acids. The germline gives CDR1 SNHLY, CDR2 FYNNEI. The V gene end was trimmed by 6 bases and the J gene end by 3 bases; junction bases not matched to a gene: 7. CDR3: CASRAGTEEETQYF. DNA for the CDR3: TGTGCCAGCAGGGCCGGGACAGAAGAAGAGACCCAGTACTTC.

The chain combines TRBV6-1 with TRBJ2-5, with 14 bases matching TRBD2. V lost 5 bases, J lost 5 bases, and 4 bases stayed unmatched. Germline loops: CDR1 MNHNS, CDR2 SASEGT. This CDR3 is 15 amino acids long. CDR3 DNA sequence: TGTGCCAGCAGTAGACTAGCGGGAGGGGAGGAGACCCAGTACTTC. The encoded protein is CASSRLAGGEETQYF.

This clonotype was counted a few times. The germline gene is not matched at one end of the junction; a read error may be the cause. The rearrangement links TRBV3-1 to TRBJ2-4, with 16 bases matching TRBD2. The CDR3 has 18 amino acids. Germline CDR1 and CDR2: LGHDT and YNNKEL (reference sequence). The CDR3 DNA reads as TGTGCCAGCAGCCTACAGGGACTAGCGGGAGGGGACAAAAACTTTCAGTACTTC. This codes for CASSLQGLAGGDKNFQYF.

The chain's CDR3 is CASSQGRDRDRSYEQYF. DNA of the CDR3: TGTGCCAGCAGCCAAGGTAGGGACCGGGACAGGAGCTACGAGCAGTACTTC. The gene calls are TRBV14 and TRBJ2-7; 8 nucleotides align to TRBD1. CDR3 length equals 17 residues. CDR1 SGHDN and CDR2 FVKESK come from the germline V gene. Trimming took 1 base from V and 3 from J; bases not matched to a gene: 11.

CDR3 region: CAWSVGLGNIQYF. The CDR3 DNA sequence: TGTGCCTGGAGTGTAGGTCTCGGAAACATTCAGTACTTC. V is TRBV30 and J is TRBJ2-4; D gene uncertain. V lost 0 bases and J lost 6, with 9 bases in between. Germline assignment: CDR1 GTSNPN and CDR2 SVGIG (reference sequence). The CDR3 is 13 amino acids.

In this sample, this clonotype turned up many times. The chain couples TRBV18 to TRBJ1-3; a weak D match, TRBD1 (6 bases). In germline, CDR1 is KGHSH, CDR2 LQKENI. V was shortened by 8 bases and J by 0 bases, with 14 bases between the two germline ends. The CDR3 sequence is 15 residues long. The CDR3 here is CASSPGQSSGNTIYF. The CDR3 DNA reads TGTGCCAGCAGCCCCGGACAGAGCTCTGGAAACACCATATATTTT.

This clonotype was seen a handful of times. V usage is TRBV25-1 and J usage is TRBJ2-7, with 8 bases aligning to TRBD2. Germline values: CDR1 MGHDK, CDR2 SYGVNS. The CDR3 sequence is 17 residues long. J gave up 1 base and V 5 bases, and 13 bases lay outside the gene matches. CDR3 sequence (DNA): TGTGCCAGCAGTCCCCGCGAAACTAGCGGTATTTCCTACGAGCAGTACTTC. It is translated as CASSPRETSGISYEQYF.

V is TRBV6-6 and J is TRBJ2-3; D ambiguous. CDR1 MNHNY and CDR2 SVGAGI come from the germline V gene (reference sequence). Trimming cost V 0 bases and J 1 base, with 11 bases left between them. This CDR3 spans 16 amino acids. The CDR3 coding sequence is TGTGCCAGCAGTTACTCGAGACTTATGGGCACAGATACGCAGTATTTT. Protein product: CASSYSRLMGTDTQYF.

Notes on this clonotype: A much bigger clone sits one base away, suggesting this may be a read error. J is TRBJ1-1 and V is TRBV5-6; possible D gene TRBD1, 5 bases. CDR3 size: 12 residues. Germline loops: CDR1 SGHDT, CDR2 YYEEEE. Trimming pared 5 bases from V and 7 bases from J, leaving 12 bases between. The CDR3 DNA reads TGTGCCAGCAGGCAGGGCCTAGGTGAAGCTTTCTTT. As protein: CASRQGLGEAFF.

This clonotype was counted only a few times. J is TRBJ2-6 and V is TRBV11-3; tentatively, D is TRBD2 (6 bases). With 2 bases removed from V and 0 bases from J, the gap between germline ends came to 23 bases. The CDR3 consists of 21 residues. Germline values: CDR1 SGHNT, CDR2 YENEEA. This chain's CDR3 is CASSLLTRARGRDSGANVLTF. DNA of the CDR3: TGTGCCAGCAGCTTACTGACCCGCGCGCGGGGTCGGGACTCTGGGGCCAACGTCCTGACTTTC.

This clonotype turned up a few times. The germline gene is not matched at one end of the junction; a read error may be the cause. This sequence joins TRBV25-1 and TRBJ1-2; D is undetermined. The CDR3 loop spans 12 amino acids. Germline V gene lookup returns CDR1 MGHDK and CDR2 SYGVNS. CDR3 in DNA: TGTGCCAGCAGTGAATCCCCCTATGGCTACGCCTTC. The encoded protein is CASSESPYGYAF.

This clonotype was recorded many times. The chain links TRBV10-3 to TRBJ1-2; 7 bases agree with TRBD1. Germline trimming cut 6 bases from V and 8 bases from J; bases unmatched to any gene: 6. Germline CDR1 reads ENHRY; CDR2 reads SYGVKD. The CDR3 contains 12 residues. The CDR3 reads CAIRETGSGYTF. The CDR3 DNA follows: TGTGCCATCAGGGAGACAGGGTCCGGCTACACCTTC.

This clonotype was picked up many times. This chain uses TRBV12-5 with TRBJ2-2; D remains ambiguous. CDR1 is LGHNT, CDR2 FRNRAP, per germline. Deletions cut 3 bases from V and 0 bases from J, with 14 bases between. The length of the CDR3 is 17 residues. The CDR3 sequence: CASGFFITATNTGELFF. The CDR3 bases are TGTGCTAGTGGTTTTTTTATTACGGCGACGAACACCGGGGAGCTGTTTTTT.

This clonotype was detected ten times or more. This chain joins TRBV28 and TRBJ1-1; D ambiguous. Germline CDR1 MDHEN, CDR2 SYDVKM. Deletions cut 3 bases from V and 5 bases from J, with 7 bases between. The CDR3 spans 12 residues. The CDR3 nucleotides read TGTGCCAGCAGTTTTGCTGGGACTGAAGCTTTCTTT. Amino acids: CASSFAGTEAFF.

The genes are TRBV6-1 and TRBJ2-7, with a possible D match to TRBD2 (5 bases). The CDR3 runs 13 residues. V shed 6 bases and J shed 5 bases, with 14 bases lying between them. Germline V gives CDR1 MNHNS, CDR2 SASEGT. The DNA for the CDR3 is TGTGCCAGCAGACGATCGGGGTTTGACGAGCAGTACTTC. Translating it yields CASRRSGFDEQYF.

The CDR3 sequence is CSVDPSADTQYF. The DNA for the CDR3 is TGCAGCGTTGATCCTAGCGCAGATACGCAGTATTTT. The chain links TRBV29-1 to TRBJ2-3; D is perhaps TRBD2 (6 bases). Trimming removed 3 bases at V and 4 bases at J, with 8 bases between. The germline gives CDR1 SQVTM, CDR2 ANQGSEA. The CDR3 totals 12 residues.

V usage is TRBV14 and J usage is TRBJ2-2; tentatively, D is TRBD2 (6 bases). Germline V gene sequence: CDR1 SGHDN, CDR2 FVKESK. This CDR3 has 16 amino acids. Trimming took 2 bases from V and 3 from J, leaving 13 bases between them. Here the CDR3 reads CASSQLPGGDTGELFF. The CDR3 DNA is TGTGCCAGCAGCCAACTGCCCGGCGGGGACACCGGGGAGCTGTTTTTT.

V and J are TRBV24-1 and TRBJ1-5, with a tentative D call TRBD1 (6 bases). Germline CDR1 and CDR2: KGHDR and SFDVKD. The CDR3 extends over 18 amino acids. V was shortened by 7 bases and J by 6 bases, with 27 bases between the two germline ends. This chain's CDR3 is CATRTRGTFDRYLQPQHF. The CDR3 bases are TGTGCCACCAGGACCCGAGGAACCTTCGACAGGTATCTTCAGCCCCAGCATTTT.

This clonotype showed up just a few times. The V and J genes are TRBV6-2 or TRBV6-3 and TRBJ2-7, with unresolved D. Germline V lookup: CDR1 MNHEY, CDR2 SVGEGT. The CDR3 is made up of 13 amino acids. V lost 0 bases and J 6 bases, leaving 9 bases between the germline ends. CDR3 coding DNA: TGTGCCAGCAGTTACTCTTTGGGTCGCGAGCAGTACTTC. As protein: CASSYSLGREQYF.

Ten or more counts support this clonotype. This chain links TRBV27 with TRBJ1-5, with D perhaps matching TRBD1 (5 bases). Germline V CDR1 and CDR2: MNHEY, SMNVEV (reference sequence). The CDR3 is made up of 14 amino acids. V lost 3 bases and J 5 bases, leaving 11 bases between the germline ends. The CDR3 is CASSFRRGDQPQHF. The CDR3 DNA reads TGTGCCAGCAGTTTTCGGAGGGGCGATCAGCCCCAGCATTTT.

This clonotype was detected only once. A read error may account for a junction end that differs from germline. The rearrangement joins TRBV4-1 to TRBJ1-1, with a possible D match to TRBD1 (6 bases). This CDR3 is built from 17 residues. Germline V gene sequence: CDR1 MGHRA, CDR2 YSYEKL. CDR3 residues: CASSQEGGGSRDTEALF. CDR3 DNA: TGCGCCAGCAGCCAAGAGGGGGGGGGCTCCCGTGACACTGAAGCTCTCTTT.

This clonotype was picked up many times. The rearrangement joins TRBV7-9 to TRBJ2-7; D remains ambiguous. This CDR3 region has 15 residues. The ends were cut back, 1 base at V and 2 bases at J, with 12 bases in the middle. Germline V gene data show CDR1 as SEHNR and CDR2 as FQNEAQ (reference sequence). The CDR3 DNA sequence: TGTGCCAGCAGCTTAGGAGTAGGTAGTACCTACGAGCAGTACTTC. This translates into CASSLGVGSTYEQYF.